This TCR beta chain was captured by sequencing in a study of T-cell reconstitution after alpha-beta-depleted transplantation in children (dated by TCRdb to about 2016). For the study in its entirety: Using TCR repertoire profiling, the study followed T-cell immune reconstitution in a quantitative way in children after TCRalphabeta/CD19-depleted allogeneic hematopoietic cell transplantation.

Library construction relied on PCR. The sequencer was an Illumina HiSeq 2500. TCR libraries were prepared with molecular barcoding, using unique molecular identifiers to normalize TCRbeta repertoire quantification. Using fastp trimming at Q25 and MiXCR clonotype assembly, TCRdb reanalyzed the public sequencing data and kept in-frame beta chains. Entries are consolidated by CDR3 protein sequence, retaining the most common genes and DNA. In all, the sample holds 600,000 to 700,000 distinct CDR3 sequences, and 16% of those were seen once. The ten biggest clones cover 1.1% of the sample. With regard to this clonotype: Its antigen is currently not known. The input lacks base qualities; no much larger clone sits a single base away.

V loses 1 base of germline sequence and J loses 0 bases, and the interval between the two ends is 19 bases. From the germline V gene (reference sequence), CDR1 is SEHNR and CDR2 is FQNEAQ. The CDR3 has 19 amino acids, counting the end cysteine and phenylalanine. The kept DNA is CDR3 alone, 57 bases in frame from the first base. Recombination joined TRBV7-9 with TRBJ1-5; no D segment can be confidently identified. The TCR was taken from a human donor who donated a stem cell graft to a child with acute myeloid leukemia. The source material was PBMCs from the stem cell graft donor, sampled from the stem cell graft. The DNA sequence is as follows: TGTGCCAGCAGCTTAGTGGCGGAGACGCGACCCTATAGCAATCAGCCCCAGCATTTT. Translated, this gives CASSLVAETRPYSNQPQHF.